The T cell receptor (beta chain) described here comes from a study of regulatory T cells in long-lasting Graves disease. Study results and limitations: Less diverse TCR repertoires were seen in persistent Graves' patients than in newly diagnosed ones.

Time point in this sample: newly diagnosed GD, antithyroid drugs for less than 3 months. There was RNA extracted from PBMCs, and the TCR library was made from it. Note on this clonotype: Its antigen is as yet unknown.

Assembly of TCR beta libraries relied on iRepertoire HTBI primers together with Arm-PCR of CDR3 regions. TCRdb re-called the multiplex PCR reads with MiXCR, one entry per CDR3 protein. The repertoire consists of hundreds of thousands of distinct CDR3 sequences, with approximately 13% occurring once and the leading ten covering roughly 10%. The same data also contributed to another study, on T cells in Graves' hyperthyroidism and ophthalmopathy.

The source was peripheral blood mononuclear cells (PBMCs), collected at new diagnosis, from a patient treated with antithyroid drugs. The source of this sequence is a man in his thirties or forties with Graves disease.

CDR3 DNA: TGCGCCAGCAGACCGGACAGACTGGCCAACGTCCTGACTTTC. Residues: CASRPDRLANVLTF. The chain combines TRBV5-1 with TRBJ2-6, with D perhaps matching TRBD1 (6 bases). Trimming removed 5 bases from V and 6 bases from J, with 12 bases in between. Looked up from germline, CDR1 is SGHRS and CDR2 is YFSETQ. This CDR3 contains 14 residues.